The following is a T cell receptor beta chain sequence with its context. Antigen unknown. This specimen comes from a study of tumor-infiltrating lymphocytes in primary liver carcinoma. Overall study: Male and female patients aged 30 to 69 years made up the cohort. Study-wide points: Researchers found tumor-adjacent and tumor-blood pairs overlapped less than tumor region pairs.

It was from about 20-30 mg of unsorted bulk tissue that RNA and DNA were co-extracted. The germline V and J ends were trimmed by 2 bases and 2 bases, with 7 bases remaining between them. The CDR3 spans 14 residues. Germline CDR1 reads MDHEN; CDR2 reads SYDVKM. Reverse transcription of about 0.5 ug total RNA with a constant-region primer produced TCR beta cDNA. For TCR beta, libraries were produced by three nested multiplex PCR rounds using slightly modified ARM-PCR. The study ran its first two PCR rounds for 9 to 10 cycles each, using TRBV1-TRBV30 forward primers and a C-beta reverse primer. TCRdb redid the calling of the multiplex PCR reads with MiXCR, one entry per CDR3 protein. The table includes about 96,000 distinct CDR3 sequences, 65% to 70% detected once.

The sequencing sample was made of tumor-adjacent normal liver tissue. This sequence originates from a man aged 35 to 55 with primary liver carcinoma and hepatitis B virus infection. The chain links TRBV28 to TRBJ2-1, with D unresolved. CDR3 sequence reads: CASSLPGTYNEQFF. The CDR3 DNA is TGTGCCAGCAGTTTACCAGGTACCTACAATGAGCAGTTCTTC.